This T cell receptor (beta chain) was obtained from a study of blood T cell repertoires in COVID-19. Study information: Acute and convalescent COVID-19 samples came from the United States, Italy and Spain. T cells, B-cell-depleted T cells, or PBMCs provided the cDNA or gDNA that served as material.

On this clone itself: This sample includes further DNA sequences coding for the same CDR3.

Trimming took off 4 bases at V and 2 bases at J, with 8 bases between the two ends. The CDR3 has 12 residues. The V gene's germline CDR1 is SQVTM and CDR2 ANQGSEA. Authors' analysis steps: Reference gene primer amplification gave nucleated cell count estimates. Assay: immunoSEQ multiplex PCR; the TCRdb copy retains only in-frame clones and omits some. That table furnishes V, J and clone size, whereas the DNA furnished D and trimming. The sample shows about 670,000 clones, about 87% of them seen only once. The receptor was derived from a young woman with acute or convalescent COVID-19. This chain uses TRBV29-1 with TRBJ1-1; the D gene is possibly TRBD1 (5 bases). Sequenced input: peripheral blood. Written as DNA, the CDR3 is TGCAGCGTTGCCAGGGCCAACACTGAAGCTTTCTTT. This gives the protein CSVARANTEAFF.